This record concerns one T cell receptor (beta chain) sequence. This record comes from a study of blood T cell repertoires in COVID-19. At the level of the study: Italy, Spain and the United States were the sources of the convalescent and acute COVID-19 samples.

Libraries were prepared by immunoSEQ multiplex PCR; TCRdb keeps only in-frame clonotypes and omits some of them. The sample shows under 200,000 clones, roughly 88% of them seen only once. Germline V gene lookup returns CDR1 SGHRS and CDR2 YFSETQ. The V and J ends lost 7 bases and 2 bases, in that order; junction bases with no gene match: 7. The CDR3 is 14 residues long. The sequence was collected from a woman aged 55-75 years who had recovered from COVID-19. The chain links TRBV5-1 to TRBJ1-1; 8 bases map to TRBD1. The source material was PBMCs or T cells enriched from blood (not recorded which). The DNA for the CDR3 is TGCGCCAGCGCTCCGGACAGGGTAAACACTGAAGCTTTCTTT. Translated, it gives CASAPDRVNTEAFF.